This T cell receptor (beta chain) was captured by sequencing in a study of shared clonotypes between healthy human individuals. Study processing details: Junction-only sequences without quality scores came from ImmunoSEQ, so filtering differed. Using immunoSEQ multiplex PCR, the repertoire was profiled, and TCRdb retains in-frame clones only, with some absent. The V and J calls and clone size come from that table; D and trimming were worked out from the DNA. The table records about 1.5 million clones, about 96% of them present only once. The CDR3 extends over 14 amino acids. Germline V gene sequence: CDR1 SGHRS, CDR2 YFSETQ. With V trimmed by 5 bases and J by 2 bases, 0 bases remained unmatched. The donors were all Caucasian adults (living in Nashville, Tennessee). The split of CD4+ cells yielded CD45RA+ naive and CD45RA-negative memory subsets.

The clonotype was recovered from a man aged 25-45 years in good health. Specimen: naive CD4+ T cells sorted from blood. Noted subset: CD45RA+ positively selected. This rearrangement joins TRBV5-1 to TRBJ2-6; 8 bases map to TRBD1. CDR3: CASRDRAGANVLTF. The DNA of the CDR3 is TGCGCCAGCAGGGACAGGGCTGGGGCCAACGTCCTGACTTTC.